Listed below are T cell receptor beta chains from one sample, sequenced in a study of blood T cell repertoires in COVID-19. Measured with immunoSEQ multiplex PCR; TCRdb has only the in-frame clones, and not every one. The sample holds roughly 340,000 clones; roughly 89% are singletons and the top ten take roughly 3.3%. Sequenced material: peripheral blood. The receptors originated from a woman aged 18-29 years who had recovered from COVID-19. The CDR3 runs from the conserved cysteine through the conserved F or W. Only part of the rows carry a size: once, few, many, or a class if the clone is expanded.

clone_size j_call v_call cdr3_aa
NA TRBJ1-4 TRBV6-6 CASSPGQGWPTNEKLFF
NA TRBJ1-5 TRBV3-1/TRBV3-2 CASSLGQGNQPQHF
NA TRBJ1-2 TRBV6-5 CASSYAGANYGYTF
NA TRBJ1-1 TRBV27 CASSSAGNTEAFF
NA TRBJ2-3 TRBV11-2 CASSPNAGTSTDTQYF
NA TRBJ1-2 TRBV6-5 CASSPGDRGRRGYTF
NA TRBJ2-3 TRBV27 CASSLGLGPRDTQYF
NA TRBJ1-2 TRBV4-3 CASSQPGTAYGYTF
NA TRBJ2-1 TRBV20-1 CSARFRGEQFF
once TRBJ1-1 TRBV10-3 CAISPRQTEAFF
NA TRBJ1-5 TRBV6-5 CASRPDRYQPQHF
NA TRBJ2-3 TRBV3-1/TRBV3-2 CASSQDKPPTGGSADTQYF
few TRBJ1-2 TRBV12-3/TRBV12-4 CASSDTGGKGYTF
NA TRBJ1-2 TRBV12-3/TRBV12-4 CASSPGESYGYTF
NA TRBJ2-4 TRBV28 CASSQQGSGAKNIQYF
NA TRBJ2-2 TRBV11-2 CASSPRVGTGELFF
NA TRBJ2-2 TRBV6-5 CASSLGMGPIGELFF
NA TRBJ1-1 TRBV19 CASTRDKNTEAFF
NA TRBJ2-5 TRBV7-9 CASSPYGLAGGETQYF
NA TRBJ1-3 TRBV7-8 CASSSDRRQGSSGNTIYF